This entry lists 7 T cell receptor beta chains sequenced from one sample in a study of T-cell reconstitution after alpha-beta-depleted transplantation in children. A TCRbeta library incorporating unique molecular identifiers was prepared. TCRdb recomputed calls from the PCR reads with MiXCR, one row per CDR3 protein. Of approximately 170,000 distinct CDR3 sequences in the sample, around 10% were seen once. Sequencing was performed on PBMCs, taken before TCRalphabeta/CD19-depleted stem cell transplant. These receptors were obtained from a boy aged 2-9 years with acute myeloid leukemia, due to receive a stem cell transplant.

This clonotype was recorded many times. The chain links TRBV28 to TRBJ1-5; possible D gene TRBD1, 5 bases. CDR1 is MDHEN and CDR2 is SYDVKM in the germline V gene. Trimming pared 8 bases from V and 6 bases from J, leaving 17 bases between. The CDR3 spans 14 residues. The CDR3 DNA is TGTGCCAGCGCACTTACAGGTCCAGGTCAGCCCCAGCATTTT. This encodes CASALTGPGQPQHF.

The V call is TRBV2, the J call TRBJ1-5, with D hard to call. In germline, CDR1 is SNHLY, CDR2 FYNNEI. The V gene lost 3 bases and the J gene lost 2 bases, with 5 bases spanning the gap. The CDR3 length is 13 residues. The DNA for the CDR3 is TGTGCCAGCAGTGAGGGCGGCAATCAGCCCCAGCATTTT. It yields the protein CASSEGGNQPQHF.

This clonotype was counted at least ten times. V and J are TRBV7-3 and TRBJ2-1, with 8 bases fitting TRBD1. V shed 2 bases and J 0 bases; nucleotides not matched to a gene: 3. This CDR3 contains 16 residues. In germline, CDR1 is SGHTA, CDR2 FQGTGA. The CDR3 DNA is TGTGCCAGCAGCTTATCAACAGGGGGCTCCTACAATGAGCAGTTCTTC. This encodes CASSLSTGGSYNEQFF.

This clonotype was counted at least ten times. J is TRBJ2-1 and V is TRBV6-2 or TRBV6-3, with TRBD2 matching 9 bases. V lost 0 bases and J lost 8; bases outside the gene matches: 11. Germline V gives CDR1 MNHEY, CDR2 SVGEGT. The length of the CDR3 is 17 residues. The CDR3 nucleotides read TGTGCCAGCAGTTACTCGTTTCTTAGCGGGGGTGTCCATGAGCAGTTCTTC. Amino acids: CASSYSFLSGGVHEQFF.

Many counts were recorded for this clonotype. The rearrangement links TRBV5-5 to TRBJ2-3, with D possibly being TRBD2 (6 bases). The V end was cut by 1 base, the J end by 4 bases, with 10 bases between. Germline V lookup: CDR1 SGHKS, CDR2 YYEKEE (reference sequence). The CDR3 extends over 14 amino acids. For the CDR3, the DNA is TGTGCCAGCAGCTTGCCTAGCGTCCCAGATACGCAGTATTTT. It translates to CASSLPSVPDTQYF.

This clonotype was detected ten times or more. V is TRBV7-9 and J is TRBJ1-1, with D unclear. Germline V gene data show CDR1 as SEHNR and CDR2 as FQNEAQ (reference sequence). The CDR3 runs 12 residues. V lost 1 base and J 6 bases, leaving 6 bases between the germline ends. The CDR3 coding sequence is TGTGCCAGCAGCTTAGGGTTGTCTGAAGCTTTCTTT. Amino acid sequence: CASSLGLSEAFF.

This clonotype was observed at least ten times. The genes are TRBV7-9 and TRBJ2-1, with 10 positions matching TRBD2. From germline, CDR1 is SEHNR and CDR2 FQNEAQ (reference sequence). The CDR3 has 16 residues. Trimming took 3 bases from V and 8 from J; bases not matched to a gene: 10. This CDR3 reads CASSFEALAGVDEQFF. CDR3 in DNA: TGTGCCAGCAGCTTTGAGGCCCTAGCGGGAGTAGATGAGCAGTTCTTC.